Below, one T cell receptor beta chain is given with its context. What it binds is not known. Extracted from the samples, RNA was reverse transcribed into cDNA to serve as the sequencing template. The repertoire was sequenced with immunoSEQ multiplex PCR; TCRdb's copy has only in-frame clones and lacks some. The table lists hundreds of thousands of clones, more than 60% of them singletons. The treatment: oral pan-JAK inhibitor, 5-10 mg twice daily. Germline assignment: CDR1 SGHAT and CDR2 FQNNGV. Trimming removed 4 bases at V and 4 bases at J, with 8 bases between. The CDR3 loop spans 13 amino acids. The source of the sample is a study of CD8+ T cells in alopecia areata. In the study overall: Tofacitinib therapy lasting 6 to 18 months was followed by 6 months off drug.

Study-wide results and caveats: With one nonresponder, baseline CD8+ expansion's link to response remains uncertain. Expanded CD8+ clones among the top 100, as well as scalp clonality, were significantly decreased by tofacitinib.

The specimen comprised CD4+ T cells sorted from blood, sampled at week 44, from a patient treated with tofacitinib. The V call is TRBV11-2, the J call TRBJ1-5; D possibly corresponds to TRBD1 (5 bases). The TCR sequence derives from a human donor with alopecia areata. CDR3 sequence reads: CASSSRQNQPQHF. CDR3 DNA sequence: TGTGCCAGCAGCTCTCGACAGAATCAGCCCCAGCATTTT.